Listed below are T cell receptor beta chains from one sample, sequenced in a study of blood T cell repertoires in COVID-19. Clones were read by immunoSEQ multiplex PCR, and TCRdb kept only the in-frame ones, dropping some. The data contain approximately 140,000 clones, about 82% of them singletons. The source material was peripheral blood. These TCRs come from a woman in her sixties or seventies with acute or convalescent COVID-19. The CDR3 runs from the conserved cysteine through the conserved F or W. The D gene is left open where the match is weak. A row's size may be missing; if present it is once, few, many or a size class.

TRBV4-1,few,TRBJ1-3,NA,17,TGCGCCAGCAGCCAAATCCCTGAGCACTTAGTTGAAAACACCATATATTTT,CASSQIPEHLVENTIYF
TRBV20-1,NA,TRBJ1-1,NA,12,TGCAGTGCTAGTCAAACTAACACTGAAGCTTTCTTT,CSASQTNTEAFF
TRBV7-2,once,TRBJ1-1,TRBD1,16,TGTGCCAGCAGCCAGACAGGGGGCGCGTTGAACACTGAAGCTTTCTTT,CASSQTGGALNTEAFF
TRBV7-2,NA,TRBJ2-3,TRBD2,16,TGTGCCAGCAGCCCGAGGACTAGCGGGGGGGCTGATACGCAGTATTTT,CASSPRTSGGADTQYF
TRBV2,NA,TRBJ2-3,TRBD1,14,TGTGCCAGCAACCGACAGGGGAGTGCGGATACGCAGTATTTT,CASNRQGSADTQYF
TRBV7-8,NA,TRBJ2-7,TRBD2,21,TGTGCCAGCAGCACCAAGTCCCAGTCAGCTAGCGGGGGTCCAAGCTCCTACGAGCAGTACTTC,CASSTKSQSASGGPSSYEQYF
TRBV30,NA,TRBJ1-6,NA,13,TGTGCCTGGGGAACAGGGATCTCTTCACCCCTCCACTTT,CAWGTGISSPLHF
TRBV6-5,NA,TRBJ2-3,TRBD2,14,TGTGCCAGCAGCAGACTAGCGGGGGGTGATACGCAGTATTTT,CASSRLAGGDTQYF
TRBV10-3,NA,TRBJ2-7,NA,15,TGTGCCATCAGTGAGTCTGGGCTGGGGAGCTACGAGCAGTACTTC,CAISESGLGSYEQYF
TRBV6-2/TRBV6-3,NA,TRBJ1-2,NA,12,TGTGCCAGCAGTAGGGGCGACTATGGCTACACCTTC,CASSRGDYGYTF
TRBV6-1,once,TRBJ1-3,TRBD1,16,TGTGCCAGCAGTGAATGGGGACAGGCCTCTGGAAACACCATATATTTT,CASSEWGQASGNTIYF
TRBV28,NA,TRBJ2-2,NA,15,TGTGCCAGCACAGGGGCCTCTAGCCCGGGCACTGAGCTGTTTTTT,CASTGASSPGTELFF
TRBV6-5,NA,TRBJ2-7,NA,11,TGTGCCTCTAGGGGCCCGGCAGTGCAGTACTTC,CASRGPAVQYF
TRBV30,NA,TRBJ1-2,TRBD1,15,TGTGCCTGGGAGGTTGGTCTCCGACAGGGCTATGGCTACACCTTC,CAWEVGLRQGYGYTF
TRBV28,once,TRBJ1-2,TRBD1,16,TGTGCCAGCAGTGACCCCGGGGACAGGGCCTCCGGTGGCTACACCTTC,CASSDPGDRASGGYTF
TRBV6-5,NA,TRBJ1-1,NA,13,TGTGCCAGCAGCCTAACCGGGACTACTGAAGCTTTCTTT,CASSLTGTTEAFF
TRBV10-3,NA,TRBJ2-3,TRBD1,15,TGTGCCATCAGGACTGGACAGGGGGACACAGATACGCAGTATTTT,CAIRTGQGDTDTQYF
TRBV5-1,NA,TRBJ2-5,TRBD2,17,TGCGCCAGCAGCAGGGAACCTAGCGGGGGGACCCAAGAGACCCAGTACTTC,CASSREPSGGTQETQYF
TRBV19,NA,TRBJ2-7,TRBD2,14,TGTGCCAGTAACACGGGACTAGCGGACTACGAGCAGTACTTC,CASNTGLADYEQYF
TRBV9,NA,TRBJ2-7,NA,14,TGTGCCAGCAGCCCCCAGACAGAGAACTACGAGCAGTACTTC,CASSPQTENYEQYF
TRBV6-6,NA,TRBJ1-5,NA,15,TGTGCCAGCAGTTACGGACAGTCTCCCCGTGATCCCCAGCATTTT,CASSYGQSPRDPQHF
TRBV12-3/TRBV12-4,NA,TRBJ2-7,NA,13,TGTGCCAGCAGTATATACGCCGTCGGCGAGCAGTACTTC,CASSIYAVGEQYF
TRBV11-3,once,TRBJ1-2,NA,12,TGTGCCAGCTCAACGGGACTGTATGGCTACACCTTC,CASSTGLYGYTF
TRBV6-5,NA,TRBJ1-1,TRBD1,13,TGTGCCAGCATAAAGGGGGCGAACACTGAAGCTTTCTTT,CASIKGANTEAFF
TRBV4-2,NA,TRBJ2-7,NA,18,TGTGCCAGCAGCCGAGATCTACATCACGGGACAACCTCCTACGAGCAGTACTTC,CASSRDLHHGTTSYEQYF
TRBV5-1,NA,TRBJ1-4,NA,14,TGCGCCAGCACAGTGGGGGGGACTAATGAAAAACTGTTTTTT,CASTVGGTNEKLFF
TRBV7-6,NA,TRBJ1-2,TRBD1,13,TGTGCCAGCAGCTTAGGCAGGACAGGGGGCTACACCTTC,CASSLGRTGGYTF
TRBV7-8,few,TRBJ2-2,TRBD1,15,TGTGCCAGCAGCTACAGGGGGCTCGGCACCGGGGAGCTGTTTTTT,CASSYRGLGTGELFF
TRBV15,NA,TRBJ2-1,TRBD2,19,TGTGCCACCAGCAGAGGATACCCCACCGGGACTAGCGGGGGGGCGGGGCAGTTCTTC,CATSRGYPTGTSGGAGQFF
TRBV14,once,TRBJ1-1,TRBD1,17,TGTGCCAGCAGGCCCGACAGGGGAACTCTTCGGGGCACTGAAGCTTTCTTT,CASRPDRGTLRGTEAFF
TRBV12-3/TRBV12-4,NA,TRBJ2-7,TRBD2,13,TGTGCCAGCAGTCGGGGGGAATCCTACGAGCAGTACTTC,CASSRGESYEQYF
TRBV18,NA,TRBJ2-2,TRBD1,16,TGTGCCAGCTCACCAGGGACAGGGAGAAGAGCCGGGGAGCTGTTTTTT,CASSPGTGRRAGELFF
TRBV11-2,NA,TRBJ2-7,NA,14,TGTGCCAGCAGCCCCCAGTCGGGATTTCTTGAGCAGTACTTC,CASSPQSGFLEQYF
TRBV7-4,medium-sized,TRBJ1-4,NA,13,TGTGCCAGCAGCTTAGCACATAATGAAAAACTGTTTTTT,CASSLAHNEKLFF
TRBV29-1,NA,TRBJ2-3,NA,12,TGCAGCGTTGAAGCTACCACAGATACGCAGTATTTT,CSVEATTDTQYF
TRBV5-8,many,TRBJ1-2,TRBD1,13,TGTGCCAGCAATCGGGACAGGGGCTATGGCTACACCTTC,CASNRDRGYGYTF
TRBV7-6,NA,TRBJ2-3,TRBD2,17,TGTGCCAGCAGCTTAGGACTAGCGGGGGGCTTGGCAGATACGCAGTATTTT,CASSLGLAGGLADTQYF
TRBV4-3,NA,TRBJ2-1,NA,17,TGCGCCAGCAGCCAAGATCGAGGGTCCCAACGTCTCTATGAGCAGTTCTTC,CASSQDRGSQRLYEQFF
TRBV27,NA,TRBJ1-2,NA,15,TGTGCCAGCAGTTTAAGTAGGGGATCCGGCTCTGGCTACACCTTC,CASSLSRGSGSGYTF
TRBV5-6,NA,TRBJ2-4,NA,16,TGTGCCAGCAGCCCTGGTGGGGGGAGTTCCAAAAACATTCAGTACTTC,CASSPGGGSSKNIQYF
TRBV7-2,NA,TRBJ2-4,NA,16,TGTGCCAGCAGCGCAACTCGTATGTCGCCATCAAACATTCAGTACTTC,CASSATRMSPSNIQYF
TRBV9,NA,TRBJ1-2,TRBD1,14,TGTGCCAGCAGCGTAGGGGGGACAGGATATGGCTACACCTTC,CASSVGGTGYGYTF
TRBV19,NA,TRBJ2-7,TRBD2,13,TGTGCCAGTAGTTGGCTAGCGGGGAACGAGCAGTACTTC,CASSWLAGNEQYF
TRBV6-6,NA,TRBJ1-1,TRBD1,13,TGTGCCAGCAGTTCGACAGGGGGCACTGAAGCTTTCTTT,CASSSTGGTEAFF
TRBV4-2,NA,TRBJ1-1,NA,15,TGTGCCAGCAGCCGGGCGGGGTCTCGGAACACTGAAGCTTTCTTT,CASSRAGSRNTEAFF
TRBV6-1,few,TRBJ1-6,TRBD1,16,TGTGCCAGCAGTGTACAGACAGGGACGTCTAATTCACCCCTCCACTTT,CASSVQTGTSNSPLHF
TRBV5-1,NA,TRBJ2-3,TRBD2,15,TGCGCCAGCAGCTTTAAGCGGGGGCCCACAGATACGCAGTATTTT,CASSFKRGPTDTQYF
TRBV6-2/TRBV6-3,NA,TRBJ2-3,NA,14,TGTGCCAGCAGTCAAACAGACCACACAGATACGCAGTATTTT,CASSQTDHTDTQYF
TRBV7-9,NA,TRBJ1-5,NA,14,TGTGCCAGCAGCTTGGGGCAGGGCAATCAGCCCCAGCATTTT,CASSLGQGNQPQHF